This section outlines one T cell receptor beta chain sequence together with its context. The record originates from a study of blood T cell repertoires in COVID-19. Measured with immunoSEQ multiplex PCR; TCRdb has only the in-frame clones, and not every one. The sample holds hundreds of thousands of clones, more than 75% seen once. V lost 3 bases and J lost 2; bases outside the gene matches: 18. Germline CDR1 is KGHDR and CDR2 is SFDVKD. This CDR3 region has 20 residues. Sequenced input: PBMCs or T cells enriched from blood (not recorded which). This sequence was found in a woman aged 55 to 70 in a cohort exposed to, infected with or recovered from COVID-19 (not recorded which). The rearrangement joins TRBV24-1 to TRBJ2-5; TRBD1 matches 9 bases. Here the CDR3 reads CATSDPMPLPGQGIQETQYF. CDR3 coding DNA: TGTGCCACCAGTGATCCGATGCCCCTTCCGGGACAGGGTATACAAGAGACCCAGTACTTC.